This TCR beta chain derives from a study of T cell changes during pregnancy in multiple sclerosis (dated by TCRdb to between 2018 and 2021). For context, the study as a whole: In women with multiple sclerosis, the researchers looked at how the T cell repertoire shifted as pregnancy progressed.

The germline V gene (reference sequence) supplies CDR1 GTSNPN and CDR2 SVGIG. From its cysteine to its phenylalanine, the CDR3 spans 10 amino acids. The DNA shown is the 30-base CDR3, in frame from base 1. V is clipped by 8 bases and J by 9 bases, and the sequence between their germline boundaries is 10 bases long. Comments on this clone: Its antigen is still unknown. The input lacks base qualities; no much larger clone sits a single base away.

The library relied on the immunoSEQ multiplex PCR assay. Held by TCRdb, this immuneACCESS table contains in-frame sequences only and omits some clones. Under half of the omission traces to an unresolved V gene where checked; the cause of the rest is unknown. In this sample the table shows more than 55,000 clones, roughly 89% of which occur a single time. The ten top clones hold around 2.2% of the sample. Here the sequenced sample was peripheral blood, taken in the third trimester of pregnancy. The rearrangement combines TRBV30 with TRBJ2-2; a confident D gene designation cannot be given. The origin of this receptor is a female donor in good health, enrolled as a control in a pregnancy study. The nucleotide sequence reads TGTGCCCGCCTCGAGCGGGAGCTGTTTTTT. Its translation reads: CARLERELFF.